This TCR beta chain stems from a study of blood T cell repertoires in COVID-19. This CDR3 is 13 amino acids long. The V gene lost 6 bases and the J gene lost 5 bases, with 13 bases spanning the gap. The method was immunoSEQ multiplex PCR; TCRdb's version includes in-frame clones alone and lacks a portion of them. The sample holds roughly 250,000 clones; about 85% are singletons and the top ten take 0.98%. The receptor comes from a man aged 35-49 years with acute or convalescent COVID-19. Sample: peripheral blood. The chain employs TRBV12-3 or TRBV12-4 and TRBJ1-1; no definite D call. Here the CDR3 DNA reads TGTGCCAGCAGCTACAGTCTGGTTACTGAAGCTTTCTTT. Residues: CASSYSLVTEAFF.